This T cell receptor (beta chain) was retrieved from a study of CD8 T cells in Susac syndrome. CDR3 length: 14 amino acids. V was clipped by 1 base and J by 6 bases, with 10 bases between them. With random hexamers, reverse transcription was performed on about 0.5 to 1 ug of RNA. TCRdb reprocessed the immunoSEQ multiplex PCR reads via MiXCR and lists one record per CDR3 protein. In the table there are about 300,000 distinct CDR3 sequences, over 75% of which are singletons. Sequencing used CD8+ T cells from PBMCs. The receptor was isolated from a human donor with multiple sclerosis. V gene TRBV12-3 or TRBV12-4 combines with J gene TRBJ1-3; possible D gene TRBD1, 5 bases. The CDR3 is CASSLGQGQNTIYF. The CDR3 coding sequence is TGTGCCAGCAGTTTAGGGCAGGGCCAAAACACCATATATTTT.